What follows are 23 T cell receptor beta chains derived from one specimen sequenced in a study of blood T cell repertoires in COVID-19. Profiled with immunoSEQ multiplex PCR; TCRdb holds only in-frame clones, not every one. This table has approximately 180,000 clones, about 88% appearing once. The sequenced sample was peripheral blood. The receptor set was obtained from a human donor in a cohort sampled during active COVID-19.

The chain uses TRBV29-1 and TRBJ1-2; 11 nucleotides agree with TRBD1. The germline CDR1 and CDR2 sequences are SQVTM and ANQGSEA. With V trimmed by 5 bases and J by 4 bases, 6 bases remained unmatched. CDR3 length: 14 residues. CDR3 in DNA: TGCAGCGTTACGGACAGGGGGCCGGGCTATGGCTACACCTTC. It encodes CSVTDRGPGYGYTF.

The chain is built from TRBV11-2 and TRBJ2-5, with 8 bases lining up with TRBD2. With V trimmed by 4 bases and J by 5 bases, 9 bases remained unmatched. The CDR3 runs to 15 residues. Germline values: CDR1 SGHAT, CDR2 FQNNGV. CDR3 in amino acids: CASSYKRERWETQYF. The CDR3 DNA reads as TGTGCCAGCAGCTACAAGCGGGAGAGGTGGGAGACCCAGTACTTC. Full variable domain (remainder filled in from reference TRBV11-2 and TRBJ2-5): EAGVAQSPRYKIIEKRQSVAFWCNPISGHATLYWYQQILGQGPKLLIQFQNNGVVDDSQLPKDRFSAERLKGVDSTLKIQPAKLEDSAVYLCASSYKRERWETQYFGPGTRLLVL.

This clone has a single count. V gene TRBV15 combines with J gene TRBJ2-7, with TRBD1 as a possible D gene (6 bases). Looked up from germline, CDR1 is LNHNV and CDR2 is YYDKDF (reference sequence). The V gene lost 3 bases and the J gene lost 0 bases, with 9 bases spanning the gap. There are 14 residues in the CDR3. This CDR3 reads CATSSDRSSYEQYF. CDR3 in DNA: TGTGCCACCAGCAGTGACAGGAGCTCCTACGAGCAGTACTTC.

V is TRBV5-4 and J is TRBJ2-1; 8 bases align to TRBD2. The V gene's germline CDR1 is SGHNT and CDR2 YYREEE (reference sequence). The V gene end was trimmed by 0 bases and the J gene end by 1 base; junction bases not matched to a gene: 9. The CDR3 consists of 18 residues. CDR3 residues: CASSLGAGTRGSYNEQFF. The CDR3 DNA reads TGTGCCAGCAGCTTGGGGGCCGGGACTAGGGGGTCCTACAATGAGCAGTTCTTC. Looking up the rest from reference TRBV5-4 and TRBJ2-1 gives the full variable domain: ETGVTQSPTHLIKTRGQQVTLRCSSQSGHNTVSWYQQALGQGPQFIFQYYREEENGRGNFPPRFSGLQFPNYSSELNVNALELDDSALYLCASSLGAGTRGSYNEQFFGPGTRLTVL.

The chain links TRBV29-1 to TRBJ1-1; D gene unclear. The CDR3 loop spans 13 amino acids. The V end lost 4 bases, the J end lost 1 base, and 10 bases lay between the germline ends. Germline lookup yields CDR1 SQVTM and CDR2 ANQGSEA. This chain's CDR3 is CSVARSRNTEAFF. The CDR3 DNA sequence: TGCAGCGTTGCGAGGTCCAGGAACACTGAAGCTTTCTTT.

V usage is TRBV5-1 and J usage is TRBJ1-1; 11 bases agree with TRBD1. The V and J ends lost 7 bases and 0 bases, in that order; junction bases with no gene match: 17. This CDR3 comprises 19 residues. Germline assignment: CDR1 SGHRS and CDR2 YFSETQ. This chain's CDR3 is CASRTGGQGEFRMNTEAFF. The CDR3 nucleotides are TGCGCCAGCCGAACCGGGGGACAGGGGGAGTTTAGGATGAACACTGAAGCTTTCTTT.

The V and J genes are TRBV6-6 and TRBJ1-2; D is possibly TRBD1 (6 bases). There are 14 residues in the CDR3. Per germline, CDR1 MNHNY and CDR2 SVGAGI (reference sequence). V shed 2 bases and J shed 4 bases, with 11 bases lying between them. The CDR3 protein is CASSYAGEGYGYTF. CDR3 nucleotides: TGTGCCAGCAGTTACGCAGGGGAGGGCTATGGCTACACCTTC.

The chain uses TRBV28 and TRBJ2-7; 7 bases are shared with TRBD2. Looked up from germline, CDR1 is MDHEN and CDR2 is SYDVKM. V dropped 3 bases and J dropped 1; count of bases not matched to a gene: 9. The CDR3 has 16 residues. CDR3 residues: CASSFSAGVFSYEQYF. The CDR3 DNA reads TGTGCCAGCAGTTTCTCGGCGGGAGTTTTTTCCTACGAGCAGTACTTC.

The chain carries TRBV19 and TRBJ2-1; the match to TRBD1 covers 9 bases. V was pared by 0 bases and J by 6 bases, with 6 bases of the junction left unmatched. Germline V gene data show CDR1 as LNHDA and CDR2 as SQIVND (reference sequence). This CDR3 is 16 amino acids long. This CDR3 is CASSIEGPGQGNEQFF. CDR3 bases: TGTGCCAGTAGTATAGAGGGGCCGGGACAGGGCAATGAGCAGTTCTTC.

This clone appeared a single time. The chain uses TRBV29-1 and TRBJ2-7, with a possible D match to TRBD2 (6 bases). Germline V gene lookup returns CDR1 SQVTM and CDR2 ANQGSEA. The CDR3 is 14 residues long. V gave up 2 bases and J gave up 6 bases, with 17 bases separating them. The chain's CDR3 is CSVEIAAHGVEQYF. CDR3 in DNA: TGCAGCGTTGAAATAGCGGCACACGGGGTCGAGCAGTACTTC.

This clone occurred a few times. This sequence joins TRBV19 and TRBJ2-1; 8 bases fit TRBD1. V shed 5 bases and J 0 bases; nucleotides not matched to a gene: 6. The CDR3 covers 16 residues. Per the germline V gene, CDR1 is LNHDA and CDR2 is SQIVND (reference sequence). The DNA of the CDR3 is TGTGCCAGTAGTCCATGGACAGGGAACTCCTACAATGAGCAGTTCTTC. This gives the protein CASSPWTGNSYNEQFF.

The chain is built from TRBV7-2 and TRBJ1-6, with 10 bases that match TRBD1. This CDR3 has 15 residues. The germline V gene has CDR1 SGHTA and CDR2 FQGNSA. J lost 7 bases, V lost 4 bases, and 4 bases had no gene match. For the CDR3, the DNA is TGTGCCAGCAGCTATACGGGACAGGGGAATTCACCCCTCCACTTT. It encodes CASSYTGQGNSPLHF.

The J gene is TRBJ1-5, the V gene TRBV29-1; 8 nucleotides match TRBD1. Germline V lookup: CDR1 SQVTM, CDR2 ANQGSEA. V was pared by 3 bases and J by 2 bases, with 6 bases of the junction left unmatched. The CDR3 has 15 residues. In DNA form, the CDR3 reads TGCAGCGTTGAGAAAGGACAGGGCGGCAATCAGCCCCAGCATTTT. Amino acids: CSVEKGQGGNQPQHF.

This chain uses TRBV6-5 with TRBJ1-2; possibly TRBD1 for D (5 bases). This CDR3 contains 14 residues. V shed 5 bases and J shed 5 bases, with 15 bases lying between them. Germline assignment: CDR1 MNHEY and CDR2 SVGAGI. CDR3 residues: CASSKRDSGYGYTF. CDR3 DNA sequence: TGTGCCAGCAGTAAGCGGGACTCCGGTTATGGCTACACCTTC.

This clone was observed a handful of times. The rearrangement uses TRBV7-2 and TRBJ2-2, with no clear D. The length of the CDR3 is 14 residues. V lost 4 bases and J lost 1, with 7 bases in between. CDR1 SGHTA and CDR2 FQGNSA come from the germline V gene. The CDR3 region has the DNA TGTGCCAGCAGCTCCCCAGGGAACACCGGGGAGCTGTTTTTT. As protein: CASSSPGNTGELFF.

This chain links TRBV2 with TRBJ1-2, with 8 bases matching TRBD1. Per the germline V gene, CDR1 is SNHLY and CDR2 is FYNNEI. J gave up 7 bases and V 6 bases, and 7 bases lay outside the gene matches. The CDR3 sequence is 13 residues long. DNA for the CDR3: TGTGCCAGCAGCCCGACAGGGGATGGTGGCTACACCTTC. Its translation is CASSPTGDGGYTF.

The gene calls are TRBV6-2 or TRBV6-3 and TRBJ1-1, with 10 positions matching TRBD1. The CDR3 extends over 15 amino acids. Germline V gene sequence: CDR1 MNHEY, CDR2 SVGEGT. J was trimmed by 3 bases and V by 7 bases; bases with no gene match: 8. CDR3 region: CASTPKGQGHTEAFF. The CDR3 DNA reads TGTGCCAGCACCCCTAAGGGACAGGGGCACACTGAAGCTTTCTTT.

The V gene is TRBV18, the J gene TRBJ1-6; 7 nucleotides line up with TRBD1. The CDR3 runs to 15 residues. The V gene's germline CDR1 is KGHSH and CDR2 LQKENI. V shed 1 base, J shed 5 bases, and the junction held 2 bases outside the gene matches. CDR3 in amino acids: CASSPQGADNSPLHF. The CDR3 DNA follows: TGTGCCAGCTCACCACAGGGGGCCGATAATTCACCCCTCCACTTT.

CDR3 sequence (DNA): TGTGCCAGCAGCGGGACTGAAAACACCGGGGAGCTGTTTTTT. It specifies CASSGTENTGELFF. The chain couples TRBV13 to TRBJ2-2, with D perhaps TRBD2 (6 bases). Germline V gene lookup returns CDR1 PRHDT and CDR2 FYEKMQ (reference sequence). V was trimmed by 5 bases and J by 2 bases, leaving 9 bases between them. This CDR3 spans 14 amino acids.

V gene TRBV30 combines with J gene TRBJ1-1; 10 bases fit TRBD1. Per the germline V gene, CDR1 is GTSNPN and CDR2 is SVGIG (reference sequence). The J segment lost 10 bases and the V segment lost 3 bases, leaving 2 bases of the junction unmatched. The CDR3 length is 11 residues. The CDR3 DNA follows: TGTGCCTGGAGAGGGACAGGGGCAGCTTTCTTT. Amino acids: CAWRGTGAAFF.

The sample holds one count of this clone. The chain couples TRBV7-8 to TRBJ2-1; D perhaps matches TRBD2 (6 bases). Trimming left V 5 bases short and J 4 bases short, with 15 bases between. Germline CDR1 SGHVS, CDR2 FQNEAQ. The CDR3 loop spans 15 amino acids. CDR3 protein: CASSAGPSRYNEQFF. The CDR3 DNA follows: TGTGCCAGCAGCGCGGGACCTTCTAGGTACAATGAGCAGTTCTTC.

This chain uses TRBV3-1 (or the pseudogene TRBV3-2) with TRBJ2-7, with no clear D. CDR1 and CDR2 (germline): LGHDT, YNNKEL (reference sequence). The CDR3 runs 15 residues. The V and J ends lost 0 bases and 4 bases respectively, with 13 bases between them. The CDR3 DNA reads as TGTGCCAGCAGCCAAGATCCCTCGATCCTATACGAGCAGTACTTC. This codes for CASSQDPSILYEQYF.

Only one count was recorded for this clone. V gene TRBV30 combines with J gene TRBJ1-4; D is possibly TRBD1 (5 bases). V dropped 2 bases and J dropped 3 bases, with 10 bases sitting between them. There are 14 residues in the CDR3. CDR1 GTSNPN and CDR2 SVGIG come from the germline V gene (reference sequence). The CDR3 DNA follows: TGTGCCTGGAGTCCGGGGGTGGCTAATGAAAAACTGTTTTTT. This gives the protein CAWSPGVANEKLFF.